This T cell receptor beta chain was obtained from a study of blood T cell repertoires in COVID-19. Looked up from germline, CDR1 is SGHDT and CDR2 is YYEEEE. The CDR3 consists of 14 residues. V lost 1 base and J lost 0, with 7 bases in between. Here immunoSEQ multiplex PCR was the method, and the copy in TCRdb shows in-frame clones only, minus some. Seen here are 80,000 to 100,000 clones, about 90% observed once, and the top ten hold about 4.2%. The sequencing input was peripheral blood. The clonotype comes from a human donor with COVID-19, enrolled during active disease. The donor label of this sample is uncertain. The gene calls are TRBV5-6 and TRBJ1-2, with D unresolved. CDR3 residues: CASSLSVANYGYTF. The CDR3 region has the DNA TGTGCCAGCAGCTTGTCAGTCGCTAACTATGGCTACACCTTC.